This note documents a single T cell receptor (beta chain) sequence. These data are taken from a study of blood T cell repertoires in COVID-19. Study in general: The United States, Italy and Spain provided the acute and convalescent COVID-19 samples. The analysed material was cDNA or gDNA that came from T cells, B-cell-depleted T cells, or PBMCs.

Seattle's enrolled individuals joined amid active infection and were then monitored longitudinally. Original processing notes: The authors estimated nucleated cell counts from reference gene primer amplification. Measured with immunoSEQ multiplex PCR; TCRdb has only the in-frame clones, and not every one. The DNA was the basis for D and trimming; V, J and clone size are from that table. The sample has a few hundred thousand clones, about 90% seen once. Germline CDR1 is MDHEN and CDR2 is SYDVKM. This CDR3 contains 14 residues. V shed 4 bases, J shed 2 bases, and the junction held 2 bases outside the gene matches.

The chain combines TRBV28 with TRBJ1-3; 7 bases line up with TRBD1. This receptor was obtained from a woman aged 30 to 39 with COVID-19, enrolled during active disease. The sequenced material came from peripheral blood. The chain's CDR3 is CASSSTGAGNTIYF. Here the CDR3 DNA reads TGTGCCAGCAGTTCTACAGGGGCTGGAAACACCATATATTTT.